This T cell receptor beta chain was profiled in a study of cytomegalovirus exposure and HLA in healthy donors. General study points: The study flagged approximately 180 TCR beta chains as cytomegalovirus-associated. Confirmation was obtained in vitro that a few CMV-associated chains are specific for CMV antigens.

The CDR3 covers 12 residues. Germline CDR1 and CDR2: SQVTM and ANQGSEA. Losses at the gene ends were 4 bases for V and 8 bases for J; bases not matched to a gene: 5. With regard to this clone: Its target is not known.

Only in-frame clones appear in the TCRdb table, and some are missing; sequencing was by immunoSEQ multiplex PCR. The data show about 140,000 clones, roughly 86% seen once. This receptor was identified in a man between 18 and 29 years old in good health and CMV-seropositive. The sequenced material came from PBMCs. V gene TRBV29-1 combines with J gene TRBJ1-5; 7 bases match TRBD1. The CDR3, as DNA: TGCAGCGTTGGGACAGGTGAAGAGCCCCAGCATTTT. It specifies CSVGTGEEPQHF. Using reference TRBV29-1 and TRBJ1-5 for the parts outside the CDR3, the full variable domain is SAVISQKPSRDICQRGTSLTIQCQVDSQVTMMFWYRQQPGQSLTLIATANQGSEATYESGFVIDKFPISRPNLTFSTLTVSNMSPEDSSIYLCSVGTGEEPQHFGDGTRLSIL.